This TCR beta chain came from a study of neurological immune-mediated disorders. Concerning this clonotype: Its specificity is unknown.

The CDR3 covers 15 residues. Germline CDR1 reads DFQATT; CDR2 reads SNEGSKA (reference sequence). The V segment lost 5 bases and the J segment 3 bases; nucleotides outside the gene matches: 8. Study-wide results and caveats: Phylogenetic analysis grouped 18 of 34 multiple sclerosis patients' repertoires together, suggesting a possible repertoire signature.

TCRdb itself ran the 5' RACE reads through MiXCR, one entry per CDR3 protein. The sample gives about 62,000 distinct CDR3 sequences, approximately 3.7% of which show up once; under 2.5% is in the top ten. Source material: PBMCs. This rearrangement joins TRBV20-1 to TRBJ2-7; 12 bases are a match to TRBD2. This clonotype originated in a woman between 45 and 60 years old with multiple sclerosis. CDR3 in DNA: TGCAGTGCTTCCACAGGACTAGCGGGATACTACGAGCAGTACTTC. Protein product: CSASTGLAGYYEQYF.